This T cell receptor (beta chain) stems from a study of blood T cell repertoires in COVID-19 (dated by TCRdb to the early 2020s). With regard to the full study: Collaborator samples came from the United States, Italy and Spain and covered acute and convalescent phases of COVID-19. The sample metadata nearly always contained a de-identified subject ID, COVID-19 status, age in years and sex. The repertoires were released in a freely available public database meant as a resource for research on the immune response to SARS-CoV-2. Subjects who had been exposed to COVID-19, were actively infected with it, or had recovered from it provided the deeply sampled blood TCRbeta repertoires that made up the dataset. The material from the prospective study consisted of cDNA or gDNA derived from T cells, B-cell-depleted T cells, or PBMCs. Samples came from the ongoing ImmuneRACE study (first 160 participants) plus 1,254 subjects from 6 global collaborators. HLA class I and class II types, where available, came from metadata supplied by the sample provider rather than from assay-based typing. The paper's findings and limits, for the study overall: Clinical and demographic metadata were provided uncurated, with the amount varying by source and participant.

From the cysteine up to the phenylalanine, the CDR3 has a length of 14 residues. The entry retains the CDR3 DNA only, 42 bases that are in frame from base 1. CDR1 and CDR2, per the germline V gene (reference sequence), are SEHNR and FQNEAQ. From V the trimming removes 5 bases and from J it removes 6 bases, while the gene matches leave 9 bases of the junction unaccounted for. TCRbeta CDR3 regions were amplified from genomic DNA by means of the immunoSEQ Assay, a bias-controlled multiplex PCR. As for the original processing: The number of nucleated cells in each sample was estimated from the amplification of reference gene primers within the assay. Sequence reads were collapsed and filtered to measure the absolute abundance of every unique TCRbeta CDR3 rearrangement. For each sample, productive Simpson clonality was calculated as the square root of Simpson's diversity index over productive rearrangements. TCRdb stores this immuneACCESS table with in-frame sequences only. Part of the clones is absent; in the studies checked, under half of the shortfall reflects unresolved V genes, and no reason is known for the rest. That table is the source of V, J and clone size, and D and trimming were worked out from the DNA. Here the sample has 250,000 to 350,000 clones; about four fifths occur a single time. The ten largest clones capture around 16% of the sample.

A single count supports this clone. No antigen is known for it. Base qualities are not provided; no much larger clone lies one nucleotide away. One collaborating source in Seattle enrolled patients while the patients were actively infected and followed the patients over time throughout the course of disease. The collaborating institutions used their own protocols to collect whole blood in K2EDTA tubes. For TCRbeta analysis, collaborator samples were shipped as frozen whole blood, as isolated PBMCs, or as DNA extracted from either sample type. The specimen sequenced was peripheral blood. Rearrangement joined TRBV7-9 to TRBJ2-7, and TRBD1 aligns with 8 junction nucleotides. The receptor was isolated from a person aged 65-85 years with COVID-19, enrolled during active disease. The CDR3 reads as follows: CASSIDRGSSEQYF. At the DNA level, the sequence is TGTGCCAGCAGCATAGACAGGGGCAGCTCCGAGCAGTACTTC.